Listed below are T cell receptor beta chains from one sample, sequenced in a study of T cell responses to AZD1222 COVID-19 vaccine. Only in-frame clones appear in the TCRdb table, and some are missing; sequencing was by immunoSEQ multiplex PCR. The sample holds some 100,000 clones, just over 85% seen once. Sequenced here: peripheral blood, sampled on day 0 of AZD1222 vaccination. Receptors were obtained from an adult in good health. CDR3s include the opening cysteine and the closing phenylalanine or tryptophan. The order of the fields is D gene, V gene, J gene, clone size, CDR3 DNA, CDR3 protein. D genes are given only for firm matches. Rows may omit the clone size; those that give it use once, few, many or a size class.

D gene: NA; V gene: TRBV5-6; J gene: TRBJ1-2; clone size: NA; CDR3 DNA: TGTGCCAGCAGCTTGCAGACTGGCTACACCTTC; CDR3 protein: CASSLQTGYTF
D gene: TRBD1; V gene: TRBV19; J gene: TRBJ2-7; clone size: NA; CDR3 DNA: TGTGCCAGTAGTGCGACAGGGGCCTACGAGCAGTACTTC; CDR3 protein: CASSATGAYEQYF
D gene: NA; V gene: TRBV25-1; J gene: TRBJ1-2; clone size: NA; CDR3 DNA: TGTGCCAGCAGTTTTTCGCGCCGGGACACATATGGCTACACCTTC; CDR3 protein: CASSFSRRDTYGYTF
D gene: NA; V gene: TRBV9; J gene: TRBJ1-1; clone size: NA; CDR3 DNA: TGTGCCAGCAGCTATGACTTTAACACTGAAGCTTTCTTT; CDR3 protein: CASSYDFNTEAFF
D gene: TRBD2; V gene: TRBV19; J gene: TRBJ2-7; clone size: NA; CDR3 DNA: TGTGCCACCTTGGGGAGGGGAACTAACCGTTACGAGCAGTACTTC; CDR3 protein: CATLGRGTNRYEQYF
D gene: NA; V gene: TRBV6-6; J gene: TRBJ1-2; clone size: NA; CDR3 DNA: TGTGCCAGCGGCCGGAGAAACTATGGCTACACCTTC; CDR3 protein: CASGRRNYGYTF
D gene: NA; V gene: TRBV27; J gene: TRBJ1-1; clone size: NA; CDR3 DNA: TGTGCCAGCAGGGGTATAAGGTCTTATGAAGCTTTCTTT; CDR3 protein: CASRGIRSYEAFF
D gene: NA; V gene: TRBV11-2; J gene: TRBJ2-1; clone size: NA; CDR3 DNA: TGTGCCAGCAGCGACGCCGGTGTTAGCTACTACAATGAGCAGTTCTTC; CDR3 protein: CASSDAGVSYYNEQFF
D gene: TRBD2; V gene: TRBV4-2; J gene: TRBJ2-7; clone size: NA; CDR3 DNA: TGTGCCAGCAGCCAAGTGATGGCGGGAGGGGGGGAGCAGTACTTC; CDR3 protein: CASSQVMAGGGEQYF
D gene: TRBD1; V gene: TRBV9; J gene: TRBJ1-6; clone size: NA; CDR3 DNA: TGTGCCAGCAGCGCCTCGACAGGGAGAAATTCACCCCTCCACTTT; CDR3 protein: CASSASTGRNSPLHF
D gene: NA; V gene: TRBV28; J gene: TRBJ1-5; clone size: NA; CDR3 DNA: TGTGCCAGCGAGACAGATAGCAATCAGCCCCAGCATTTT; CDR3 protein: CASETDSNQPQHF
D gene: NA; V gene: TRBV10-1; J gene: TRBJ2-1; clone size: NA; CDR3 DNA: TGCGCCAGCGTTGGGAGATCCTCCTACAATGAGCAGTTCTTC; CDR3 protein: CASVGRSSYNEQFF
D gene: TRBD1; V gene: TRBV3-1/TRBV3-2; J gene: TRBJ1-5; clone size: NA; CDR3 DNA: TGTGCCAGCAGCCCCGACAGGGGGGAACAGCCCCAGCATTTT; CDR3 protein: CASSPDRGEQPQHF
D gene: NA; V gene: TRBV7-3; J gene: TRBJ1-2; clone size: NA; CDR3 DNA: TGTGCCAGCAGCTTAAATCCGCAGGGCGAGGGCTACACCTTC; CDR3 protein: CASSLNPQGEGYTF
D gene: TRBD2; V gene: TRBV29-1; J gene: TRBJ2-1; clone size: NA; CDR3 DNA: TGCAGCGCTCAAGCGGGAAATTACAATGAGCAGTTCTTC; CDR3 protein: CSAQAGNYNEQFF
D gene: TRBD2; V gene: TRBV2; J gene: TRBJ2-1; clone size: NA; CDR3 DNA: TGTGCCAGCACTAGCGGGGGAAACAATGAGCAGTTCTTC; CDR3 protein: CASTSGGNNEQFF
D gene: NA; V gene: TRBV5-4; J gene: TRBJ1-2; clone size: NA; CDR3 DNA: TGTGCCAGCAGCTCTGCGCGGCAGGAGTACTATGGCTACACCTTC; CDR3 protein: CASSSARQEYYGYTF
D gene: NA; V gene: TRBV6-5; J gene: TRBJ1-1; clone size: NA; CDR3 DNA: TGTGCCAGCAGACCCAGGGAAGGCGCTGAAGCTTTCTTT; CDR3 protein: CASRPREGAEAFF
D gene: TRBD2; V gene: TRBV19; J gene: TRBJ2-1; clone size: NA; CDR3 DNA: TGTGCCAGTAGTCCCGGACTAGCGGGTCACAATGAGCAGTTCTTC; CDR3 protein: CASSPGLAGHNEQFF
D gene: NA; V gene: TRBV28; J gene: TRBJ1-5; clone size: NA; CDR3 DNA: TGTGCCAGCAGCACCGGGACAAGGTCCCAGCATTTT; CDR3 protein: CASSTGTRSQHF
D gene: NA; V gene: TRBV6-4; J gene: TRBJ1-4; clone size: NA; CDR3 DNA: TGTGCCAGCAGGAGCGACAGAACTAATGAAAAACTGTTTTTT; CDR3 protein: CASRSDRTNEKLFF
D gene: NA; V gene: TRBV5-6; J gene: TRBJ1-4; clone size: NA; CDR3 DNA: TGTGCCAGCAGCCCCGGGGCCACAACTAATGAAAAACTGTTTTTT; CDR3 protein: CASSPGATTNEKLFF
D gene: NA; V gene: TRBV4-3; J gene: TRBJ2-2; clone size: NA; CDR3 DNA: TGCGCCAGCAGCCAGAGGGGCGACGGGGAGCTGTTTTTT; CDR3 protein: CASSQRGDGELFF
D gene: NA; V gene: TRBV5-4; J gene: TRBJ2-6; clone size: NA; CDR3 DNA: TGTGCCAGCAGCTCACCCCAGGCAGGGTTTCCGGGAGGGGCCAACGTCCTGACTTTC; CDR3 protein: CASSSPQAGFPGGANVLTF
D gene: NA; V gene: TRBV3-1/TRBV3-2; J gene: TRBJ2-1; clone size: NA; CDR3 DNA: TGTGCCAGCAGCCAAGCGGCGGAACTTAAGTTAAATGAGCAGTTCTTC; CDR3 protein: CASSQAAELKLNEQFF
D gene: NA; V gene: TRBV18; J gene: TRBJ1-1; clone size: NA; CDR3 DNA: TGTGCCAGCTCACCACTGAGGGGGACTGAAGCTTTCTTT; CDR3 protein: CASSPLRGTEAFF
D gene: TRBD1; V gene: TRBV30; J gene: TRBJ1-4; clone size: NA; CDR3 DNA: TGTGCCTGGAGTGGAATGACAGGGTTGTATGAAAAACTGTTTTTT; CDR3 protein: CAWSGMTGLYEKLFF
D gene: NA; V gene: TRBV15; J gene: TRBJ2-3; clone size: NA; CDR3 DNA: TGTGCCACCAGCAGAGATTTCGGTTTCCCAGATACGCAGTATTTT; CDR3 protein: CATSRDFGFPDTQYF
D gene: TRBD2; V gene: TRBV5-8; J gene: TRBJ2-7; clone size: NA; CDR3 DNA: TGTGCCAGCAGCTCGGTAGCGGGATTCTACGAGCAGTACTTC; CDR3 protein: CASSSVAGFYEQYF
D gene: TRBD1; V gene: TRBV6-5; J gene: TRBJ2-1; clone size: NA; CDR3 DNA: TGTGCCAGCAGGGGACAGGCCTACAATGAGCAGTTCTTC; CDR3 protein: CASRGQAYNEQFF
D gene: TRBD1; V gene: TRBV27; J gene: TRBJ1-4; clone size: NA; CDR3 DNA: TGTGCCAGCAGTTCAGTTACAGGGGGCGTGGGTGAAAAACTGTTTTTT; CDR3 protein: CASSSVTGGVGEKLFF
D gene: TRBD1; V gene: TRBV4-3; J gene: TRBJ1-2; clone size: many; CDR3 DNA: TGCGCCAGCAGCCAAGATCAGGGGGCGAACTATGGCTACACCTTC; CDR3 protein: CASSQDQGANYGYTF
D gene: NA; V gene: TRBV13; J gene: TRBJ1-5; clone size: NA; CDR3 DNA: TGTGCCAGCAGCTTAGTGGGTCAGCCCCAGCATTTT; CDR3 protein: CASSLVGQPQHF
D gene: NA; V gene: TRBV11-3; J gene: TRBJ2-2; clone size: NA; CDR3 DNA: TGTGCCAGCAGCCGCGTGGGCGAGGGGAGCACCGGGGAGCTGTTTTTT; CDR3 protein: CASSRVGEGSTGELFF
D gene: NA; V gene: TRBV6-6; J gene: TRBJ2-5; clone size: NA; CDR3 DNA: TGTGCCAGCAGTTACTGGGGCGGGGACCAGTACTTC; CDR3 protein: CASSYWGGDQYF
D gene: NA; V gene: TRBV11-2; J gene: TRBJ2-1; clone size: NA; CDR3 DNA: TGTGCCAGCAGCTCAAAACTACTAGAAATCAATGAGCAGTTCTTC; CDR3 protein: CASSSKLLEINEQFF
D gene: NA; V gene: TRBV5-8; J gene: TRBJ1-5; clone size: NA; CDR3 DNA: TGTGCCAGCAGCTTGTCGGGGAATCAGCCCCAGCATTTT; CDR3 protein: CASSLSGNQPQHF
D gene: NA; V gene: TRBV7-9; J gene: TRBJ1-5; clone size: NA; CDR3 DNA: TGTGCCAGCAGCTTGGGGGGCGATAGCAATCAGCCCCAGCATTTT; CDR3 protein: CASSLGGDSNQPQHF
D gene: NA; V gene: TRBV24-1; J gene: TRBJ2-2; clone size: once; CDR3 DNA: TGTGCCACCAGTGACCTGACAGGTGGTATCACCGGGGAGCTGTTTTTT; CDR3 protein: CATSDLTGGITGELFF